This TCR beta chain was sequenced in a study of monozygotic twins with cystic fibrosis (TCRdb year 2021). About the full investigation: Barcoded libraries were made from 2.5 to 3 micrograms of fragmented DNA using about 14 PCR cycles. To gauge how much genetics shapes V and J gene usage, the researchers compared TCR beta repertoires both within and across 16 monozygotic twin pairs who have cystic fibrosis. Ten female and six male twin pairs, aged roughly 2.0 to 40 years (median around 10 years) and mostly children and adolescents, were included in the cohort. On the day blood was drawn, the twins' weight-for-height and FEVPerc (FEV1 disease centile) were ranked against those of the approximately 990 cohort participants. Data for three of the twin pairs had already been reported earlier in a different context.

CDR1 and CDR2, per the germline V gene, are MGHDK and SYGVNS. Unmatched junction bases come to 5, with V trimmed by 3 bases and J by 5 bases. Its CDR3 holds 15 amino acids, cysteine through phenylalanine. Only the CDR3 DNA is retained, 45 bases long and in frame from the first base. The paper as a whole reports these results and caveats: Simpson clonality was generally low (median about 0.009), suggesting a naive-dominated repertoire, with higher clonality in the most severely affected patients. The greatest similarity to the co-twin was observed for V gene usage in 13 of 16 pairs and for J usage in 8 of 16 pairs, which suggested genetic constraints. Sharing of nucleotide-identical clonotypes was significantly greater within monozygotic CF twin pairs than between unrelated CF individuals (P = 0.000026, Mann-Whitney). No association turned up between shared CDR3 numbers and age, concordance or disease severity, and the cohort was small.

TCR beta CDR3 regions were amplified by multiplex PCR with the immunoSEQ immune profiling system according to the manufacturer's instructions. Sequencing was performed on an Illumina NextSeq system. The authors' analysis ran thus. Sequence data were processed on the immunoSEQ Analyzer platform, and clonality was computed as the square root of Simpson's index of productive rearrangements. Similarity in V and J usage was measured by Jensen-Shannon distance, and OLGA was used to compute CDR3 generation probabilities. Shared CDR3 sequences were searched against the immuneACCESS database (August 2020) and VDJdb (December 2020). TCRdb took this table from immuneACCESS and kept in-frame rearrangements with V and J called. Such tables lack part of the clones; where checked against another copy, unresolved V genes explain under half of the gap, and the rest is unexplained. V and J calls and clone size follow that table, whereas D and trimming were derived from the DNA. Within this sample are about 14,000 clones, with around 93% of them counted one time only. The ten largest clones add up to around a tenth of the sample.

Notes on this clone: What this receptor recognizes is not known. No clone much larger than this one lies a single base away; base qualities are absent.

The twin pairs came from the European Cystic Fibrosis Twin and Sibling Study Cohort, which recruited patients from 158 CF clinics across 14 European countries. Zygosity and CFTR genotype were confirmed in-house, and zygosity was tested by multiplex PCR of nine short tandem repeat loci. Each twin gave a peripheral blood sample, and clinical parameters were documented on that same day of blood sampling. Genomic DNA was isolated from peripheral blood cells with phenol/chloroform and kept in TE buffer at 4 degrees C. This chain is built from TRBV25-1 and TRBJ2-5; TRBD1 aligns with 11 central bases. Input material: blood. This sequence was found in a girl aged 2-10 years with cystic fibrosis. The encoded CDR3 is CASSDVDRGRETQYF. The bases read TGTGCCAGCAGTGACGTGGACAGGGGGCGGGAGACCCAGTACTTC.